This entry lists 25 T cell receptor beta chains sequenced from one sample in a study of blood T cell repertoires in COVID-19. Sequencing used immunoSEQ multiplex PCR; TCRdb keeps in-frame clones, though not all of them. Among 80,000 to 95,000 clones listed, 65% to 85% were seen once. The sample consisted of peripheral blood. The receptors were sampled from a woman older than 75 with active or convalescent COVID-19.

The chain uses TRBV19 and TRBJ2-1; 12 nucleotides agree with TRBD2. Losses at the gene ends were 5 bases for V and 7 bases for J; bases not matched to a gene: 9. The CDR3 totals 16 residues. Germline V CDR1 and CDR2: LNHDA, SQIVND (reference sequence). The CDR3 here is CASSPSGLAGRNEQFF. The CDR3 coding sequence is TGTGCCAGTAGTCCGTCGGGACTAGCGGGTAGGAATGAGCAGTTCTTC.

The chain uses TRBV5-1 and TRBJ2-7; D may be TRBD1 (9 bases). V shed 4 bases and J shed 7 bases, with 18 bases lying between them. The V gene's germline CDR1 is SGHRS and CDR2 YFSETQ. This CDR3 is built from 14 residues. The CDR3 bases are TGCGCCAGCAGCCCGGGGGGGACAGGGAGGGAGCAGTACTTC. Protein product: CASSPGGTGREQYF.

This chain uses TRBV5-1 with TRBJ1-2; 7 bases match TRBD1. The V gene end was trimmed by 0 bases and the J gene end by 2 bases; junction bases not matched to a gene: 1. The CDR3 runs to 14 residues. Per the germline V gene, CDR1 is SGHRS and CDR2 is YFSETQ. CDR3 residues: CASSLGRGNYGYTF. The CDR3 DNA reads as TGCGCCAGCAGCTTGGGCAGGGGGAACTATGGCTACACCTTC. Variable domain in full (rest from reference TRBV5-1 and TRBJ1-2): KAGVTQTPRYLIKTRGQQVTLSCSPISGHRSVSWYQQTPGQGLQFLFEYFSETQRNKGNFPGRFSGRQFSNSRSEMNVSTLELGDSALYLCASSLGRGNYGYTFGSGTRLTVV.

The CDR3 bases are TGTGCCAGCAGCTCCCAGTTCGGGAGGGCGAACACCGGGGAGCTGTTTTTT. Translation: CASSSQFGRANTGELFF. V usage is TRBV28 and J usage is TRBJ2-2, with TRBD2 identical over 8 bases. CDR1 and CDR2 from the germline V gene are MDHEN and SYDVKM. With V trimmed by 6 bases and J by 0 bases, 9 bases remained unmatched. CDR3 length equals 17 residues.

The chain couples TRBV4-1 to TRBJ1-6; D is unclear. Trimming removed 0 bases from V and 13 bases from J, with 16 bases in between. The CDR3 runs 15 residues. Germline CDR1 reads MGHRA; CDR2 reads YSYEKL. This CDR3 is CASSQDSDVLWPLHF. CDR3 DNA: TGCGCCAGCAGCCAAGACTCAGATGTTCTTTGGCCCCTCCACTTT.

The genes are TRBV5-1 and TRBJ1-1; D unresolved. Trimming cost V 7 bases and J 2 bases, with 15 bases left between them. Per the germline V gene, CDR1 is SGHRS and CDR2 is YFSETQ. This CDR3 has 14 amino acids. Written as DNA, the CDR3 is TGCGCCAGCGGACCCGGGGAACATAACACTGAAGCTTTCTTT. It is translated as CASGPGEHNTEAFF.

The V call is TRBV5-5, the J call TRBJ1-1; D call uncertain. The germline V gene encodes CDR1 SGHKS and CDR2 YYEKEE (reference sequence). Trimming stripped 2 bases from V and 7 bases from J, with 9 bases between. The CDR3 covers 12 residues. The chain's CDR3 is CASSFIGGEAFF. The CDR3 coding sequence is TGTGCCAGCAGCTTTATTGGAGGTGAAGCTTTCTTT.

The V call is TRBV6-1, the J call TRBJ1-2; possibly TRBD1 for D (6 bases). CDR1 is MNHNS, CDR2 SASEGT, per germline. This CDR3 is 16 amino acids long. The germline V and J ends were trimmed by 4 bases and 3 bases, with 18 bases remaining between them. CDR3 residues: CASSVDRSGTYYGYTF. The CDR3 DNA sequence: TGTGCCAGCAGTGTAGACAGGAGTGGTACCTACTATGGCTACACCTTC.

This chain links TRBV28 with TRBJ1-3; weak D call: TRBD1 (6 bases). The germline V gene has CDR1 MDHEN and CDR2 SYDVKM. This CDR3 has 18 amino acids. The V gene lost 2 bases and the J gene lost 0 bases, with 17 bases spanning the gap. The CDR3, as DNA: TGTGCCAGCAGTTTAAATAGGGGGAGACAGCGCTCTGGAAACACCATATATTTT. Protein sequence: CASSLNRGRQRSGNTIYF.

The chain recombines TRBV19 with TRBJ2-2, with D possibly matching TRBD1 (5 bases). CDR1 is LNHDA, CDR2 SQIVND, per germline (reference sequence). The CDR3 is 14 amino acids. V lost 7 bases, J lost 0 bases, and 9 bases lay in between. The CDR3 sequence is CASTLQANTGELFF. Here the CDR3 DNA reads TGTGCCAGTACGTTACAGGCGAACACCGGGGAGCTGTTTTTT. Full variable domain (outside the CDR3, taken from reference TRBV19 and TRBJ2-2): DGGITQSPKYLFRKEGQNVTLSCEQNLNHDAMYWYRQDPGQGLRLIYYSQIVNDFQKGDIAEGYSVSREKKESFPLTVTSAQKNPTAFYLCASTLQANTGELFFGEGSRLTVL.

CDR3 sequence reads: CASSQGVWGQDATGNTIYF. The CDR3 nucleotides are TGTGCCAGCAGCCAAGGAGTTTGGGGACAGGACGCGACGGGAAACACCATATATTTT. The V gene is TRBV4-2, the J gene TRBJ1-3, with 8 positions matching TRBD1. After removal of 1 base from V and 4 bases from J, the junction contained 15 bases not matched to a gene. Per the germline V gene, CDR1 is LGHNA and CDR2 is YNFKEQ. The CDR3 contains 19 residues.

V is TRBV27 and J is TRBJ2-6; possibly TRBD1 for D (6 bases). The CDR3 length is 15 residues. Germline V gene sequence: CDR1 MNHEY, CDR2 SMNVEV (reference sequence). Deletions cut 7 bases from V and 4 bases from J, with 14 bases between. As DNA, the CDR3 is TGTGCCAGCACCTTCGTTAGGGGGGGGGCCAACGTCCTGACTTTC. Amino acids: CASTFVRGGANVLTF.

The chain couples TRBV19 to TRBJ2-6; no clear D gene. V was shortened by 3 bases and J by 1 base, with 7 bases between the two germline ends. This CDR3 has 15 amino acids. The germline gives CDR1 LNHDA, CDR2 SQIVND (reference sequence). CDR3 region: CASSMSQSGANVLTF. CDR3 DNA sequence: TGTGCCAGTAGTATGTCCCAATCTGGGGCCAACGTCCTGACTTTC.

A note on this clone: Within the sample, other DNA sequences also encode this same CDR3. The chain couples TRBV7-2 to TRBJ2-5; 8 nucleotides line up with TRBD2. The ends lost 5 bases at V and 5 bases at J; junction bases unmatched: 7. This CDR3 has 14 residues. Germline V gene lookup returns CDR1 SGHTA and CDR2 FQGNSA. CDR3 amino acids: CASSPGGPEETQYF. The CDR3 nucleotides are TGTGCCAGCAGCCCGGGGGGGCCGGAGGAGACCCAGTACTTC.

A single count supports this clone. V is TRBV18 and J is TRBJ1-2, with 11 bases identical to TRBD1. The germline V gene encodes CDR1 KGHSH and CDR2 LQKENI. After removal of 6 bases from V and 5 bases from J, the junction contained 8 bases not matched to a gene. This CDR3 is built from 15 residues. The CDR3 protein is CASSRSGTGGYGYTF. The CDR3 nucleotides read TGTGCCAGCTCGCGTTCCGGGACAGGGGGGTATGGCTACACCTTC.

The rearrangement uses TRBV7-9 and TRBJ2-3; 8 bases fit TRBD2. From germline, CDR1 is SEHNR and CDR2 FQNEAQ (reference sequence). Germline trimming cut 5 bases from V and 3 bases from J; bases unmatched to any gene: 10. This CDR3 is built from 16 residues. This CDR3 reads CASSPPIPGGTDTQYF. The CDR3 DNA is TGTGCCAGCAGCCCCCCGATACCGGGGGGGACAGATACGCAGTATTTT.

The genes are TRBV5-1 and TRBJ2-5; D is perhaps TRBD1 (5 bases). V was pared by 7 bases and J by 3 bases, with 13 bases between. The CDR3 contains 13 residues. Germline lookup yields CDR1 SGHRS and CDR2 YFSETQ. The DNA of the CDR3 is TGCGCCAGCGGACAAGTTGAAGAAGAGACCCAGTACTTC. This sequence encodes CASGQVEEETQYF.

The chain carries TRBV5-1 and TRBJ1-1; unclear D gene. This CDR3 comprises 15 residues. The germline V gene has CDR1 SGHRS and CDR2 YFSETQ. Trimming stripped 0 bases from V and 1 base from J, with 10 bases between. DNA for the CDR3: TGCGCCAGCAGCTTGGCCGGGTTCTGGAACACTGAAGCTTTCTTT. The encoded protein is CASSLAGFWNTEAFF. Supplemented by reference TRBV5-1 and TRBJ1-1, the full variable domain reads KAGVTQTPRYLIKTRGQQVTLSCSPISGHRSVSWYQQTPGQGLQFLFEYFSETQRNKGNFPGRFSGRQFSNSRSEMNVSTLELGDSALYLCASSLAGFWNTEAFFGQGTRLTVV.

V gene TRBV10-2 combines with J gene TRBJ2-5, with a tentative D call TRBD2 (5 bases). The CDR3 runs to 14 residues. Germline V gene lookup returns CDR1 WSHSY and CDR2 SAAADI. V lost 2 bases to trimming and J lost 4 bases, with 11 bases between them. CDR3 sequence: CASSEGSGGETQYF. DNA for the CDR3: TGCGCCAGCAGTGAGGGGTCAGGAGGAGAGACCCAGTACTTC.

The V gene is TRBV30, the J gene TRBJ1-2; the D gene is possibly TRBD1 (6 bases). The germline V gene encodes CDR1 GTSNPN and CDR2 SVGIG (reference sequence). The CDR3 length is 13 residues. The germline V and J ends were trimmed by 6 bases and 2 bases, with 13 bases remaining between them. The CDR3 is CACIEGGNYGYTF. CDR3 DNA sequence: TGTGCCTGTATCGAGGGGGGGAACTATGGCTACACCTTC. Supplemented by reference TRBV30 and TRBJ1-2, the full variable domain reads SQTIHQWPATLVQPVGSPLSLECTVEGTSNPNLYWYRQAAGRGLQLLFYSVGIGQISSEVPQNLSASRPQDRQFILSSKKLLLSDSGFYLCACIEGGNYGYTFGSGTRLTVV.

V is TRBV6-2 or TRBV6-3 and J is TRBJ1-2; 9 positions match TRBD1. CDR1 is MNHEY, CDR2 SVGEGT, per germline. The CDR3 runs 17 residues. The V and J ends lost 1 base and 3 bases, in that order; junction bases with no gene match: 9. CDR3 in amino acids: CASSYFMGQGFDYGYTF. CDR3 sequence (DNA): TGTGCCAGCAGTTACTTCATGGGACAGGGATTTGACTATGGCTACACCTTC.

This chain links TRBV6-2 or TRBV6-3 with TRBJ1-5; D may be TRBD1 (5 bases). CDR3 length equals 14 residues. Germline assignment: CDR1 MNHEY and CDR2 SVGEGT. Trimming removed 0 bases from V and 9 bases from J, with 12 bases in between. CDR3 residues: CASSYSSTGGPQHF. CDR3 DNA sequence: TGTGCCAGCAGTTACTCGAGTACCGGGGGGCCCCAGCATTTT.

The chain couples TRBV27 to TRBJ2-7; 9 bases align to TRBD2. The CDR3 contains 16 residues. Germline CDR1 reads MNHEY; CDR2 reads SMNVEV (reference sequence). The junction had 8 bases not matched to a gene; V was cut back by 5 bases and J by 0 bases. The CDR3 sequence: CASSPRVSGGSYEQYF. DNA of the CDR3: TGTGCCAGCAGTCCTAGGGTTAGCGGGGGCTCCTACGAGCAGTACTTC.

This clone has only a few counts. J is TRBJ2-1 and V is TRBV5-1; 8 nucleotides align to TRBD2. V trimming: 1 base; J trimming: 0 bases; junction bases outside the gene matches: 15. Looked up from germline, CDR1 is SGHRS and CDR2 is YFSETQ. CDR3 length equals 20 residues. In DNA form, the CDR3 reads TGCGCCAGCAGCTTGAACCCCGCGGGGGCGGGAGGCGCCTCCTACAATGAGCAGTTCTTC. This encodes CASSLNPAGAGGASYNEQFF.

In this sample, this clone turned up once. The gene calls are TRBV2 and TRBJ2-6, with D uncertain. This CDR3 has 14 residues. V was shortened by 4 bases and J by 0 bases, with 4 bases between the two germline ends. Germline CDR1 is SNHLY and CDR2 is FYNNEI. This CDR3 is CASSVRSGANVLTF. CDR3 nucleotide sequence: TGTGCCAGCAGTGTTCGCTCTGGGGCCAACGTCCTGACTTTC. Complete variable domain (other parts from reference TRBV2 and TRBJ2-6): EPEVTQTPSHQVTQMGQEVILRCVPISNHLYFYWYRQILGQKVEFLVSFYNNEISEKSEIFDDQFSVERPDGSNFTLKIRSTKLEDSAMYFCASSVRSGANVLTFGAGSRLTVL.